The 30 T cell receptor beta chains presented below share a single source sample, sequenced in a study of blood T cell repertoires in COVID-19. The repertoire was sequenced with immunoSEQ multiplex PCR; TCRdb's copy has only in-frame clones and lacks some. The sample consists of about 190,000 clones, approximately 88% of them appearing once. The sequencing input was peripheral blood. Source of these receptors: a man aged 35-49 years with acute or convalescent COVID-19.

The V call is TRBV5-1, the J call TRBJ1-1, with TRBD1 matching over 8 bases. The CDR3 runs to 17 residues. Germline V CDR1 and CDR2: SGHRS, YFSETQ. V lost 4 bases, J lost 0 bases, and 11 bases stayed unmatched. The CDR3 DNA sequence: TGCGCCAGCAGCCCCCTAGGACAGGGCCTAATGAACACTGAAGCTTTCTTT. Protein sequence: CASSPLGQGLMNTEAFF.

The chain links TRBV2 to TRBJ2-1; 7 positions match TRBD2. The CDR3 length is 15 residues. Germline assignment: CDR1 SNHLY and CDR2 FYNNEI. Trimming took 2 bases from V and 4 from J; bases not matched to a gene: 5. The CDR3 nucleotides are TGTGCCAGCAGTGAACGAGCGGGGCTTTACAATGAGCAGTTCTTC. Its translation: CASSERAGLYNEQFF.

The chain employs TRBV11-2 and TRBJ2-7; 12 nucleotides line up with TRBD2. The V and J ends lost 1 base and 2 bases, in that order; junction bases with no gene match: 0. Germline-derived CDR1 and CDR2 are SGHAT and FQNNGV. The CDR3 extends over 15 amino acids. This chain's CDR3 is CASSLGTSGAYEQYF. As DNA, the CDR3 is TGTGCCAGCAGCTTAGGGACTAGCGGGGCCTACGAGCAGTACTTC.

The rearrangement joins TRBV4-2 to TRBJ2-1; possibly TRBD1 for D (6 bases). Germline V CDR1 and CDR2: LGHNA, YNFKEQ. This CDR3 has 16 amino acids. The V end lost 3 bases, the J end lost 1 base, and 13 bases lay between the germline ends. The CDR3 spells CASSHDTGQSYNEQFF. For the CDR3, the DNA is TGTGCCAGCAGCCATGATACAGGGCAGTCCTACAATGAGCAGTTCTTC.

The V gene is TRBV19, the J gene TRBJ1-1; possibly TRBD1 for D (5 bases). Trimming shortened V by 8 bases and J by 1 base, and 8 bases separated the two germline ends. CDR1 is LNHDA and CDR2 is SQIVND in the germline V gene (reference sequence). The CDR3 runs to 12 residues. Here the CDR3 reads CASQGRNTEAFF. CDR3 DNA sequence: TGTGCCAGTCAGGGAAGGAACACTGAAGCTTTCTTT. The variable domain in full, completed from reference TRBV19 and TRBJ1-1, reads DGGITQSPKYLFRKEGQNVTLSCEQNLNHDAMYWYRQDPGQGLRLIYYSQIVNDFQKGDIAEGYSVSREKKESFPLTVTSAQKNPTAFYLCASQGRNTEAFFGQGTRLTVV.

The chain carries TRBV9 and TRBJ1-1; TRBD1 matches 7 bases. This CDR3 region has 15 residues. The germline V gene has CDR1 SGDLS and CDR2 YYNGEE. With V trimmed by 4 bases and J by 4 bases, 10 bases remained unmatched. CDR3 in amino acids: CASSPTTGITTEAFF. CDR3 in DNA: TGTGCCAGCAGCCCGACGACAGGGATAACCACTGAAGCTTTCTTT.

The rearrangement joins TRBV5-4 to TRBJ2-1, with a weak D call TRBD1 (5 bases). V lost 2 bases, J lost 1 base, and 13 bases lay in between. The CDR3 has 16 amino acids. The germline gives CDR1 SGHNT, CDR2 YYREEE (reference sequence). The CDR3 here is CASSFGSGASYNEQFF. CDR3 DNA sequence: TGTGCCAGCAGCTTTGGTTCTGGGGCGTCCTACAATGAGCAGTTCTTC.

This clone was seen only once. J is TRBJ2-5 and V is TRBV19, with D unresolved. CDR3 size: 12 residues. Germline V gives CDR1 LNHDA, CDR2 SQIVND (reference sequence). V lost 5 bases and J lost 2, with 6 bases in between. CDR3 nucleotides: TGTGCCAGTAGTCACCTACAAGAGACCCAGTACTTC. Protein product: CASSHLQETQYF.

The V call is TRBV25-1, the J call TRBJ2-7; 9 bases map to TRBD1. The V gene's germline CDR1 is MGHDK and CDR2 SYGVNS. With 3 bases clipped from V and 1 base from J, the junction kept 7 bases outside the gene matches. The CDR3 contains 16 residues. CDR3 nucleotide sequence: TGTGCCAGCAGTGATGTGTCAGGACAGGGGTCCTACGAGCAGTACTTC. This encodes CASSDVSGQGSYEQYF.

In DNA, the CDR3 is TGTGCCAGCAGGGGGACAGGGGATCGCTACTACGAGCAGTACTTC. It encodes CASRGTGDRYYEQYF. The chain recombines TRBV6-6 with TRBJ2-7; TRBD1 agrees at 10 bases. The CDR3 is made up of 15 amino acids. V lost 6 bases, J lost 3 bases, and 8 bases stayed unmatched. Per germline, CDR1 MNHNY and CDR2 SVGAGI (reference sequence).

V and J are TRBV11-3 and TRBJ1-1; a possible D gene is TRBD1 (6 bases). The CDR3 runs to 13 residues. CDR1 SGHNT and CDR2 YENEEA come from the germline V gene. The ends were cut back, 4 bases at V and 1 base at J, with 7 bases in the middle. The CDR3 region has the DNA TGTGCCAGCAGCTCACAGGGGAACACTGAAGCTTTCTTT. The encoded protein is CASSSQGNTEAFF. Together with reference TRBV11-3 and TRBJ1-1, the CDR3 gives the full variable domain: EAGVVQSPRYKIIEKKQPVAFWCNPISGHNTLYWYLQNLGQGPELLIRYENEEAVDDSQLPKDRFSAERLKGVDSTLKIQPAELGDSAVYLCASSSQGNTEAFFGQGTRLTVV.

The J gene is TRBJ2-2, the V gene TRBV6-2 or TRBV6-3; possible D gene TRBD1, 6 bases. The CDR3 has 15 amino acids. CDR1 is MNHEY, CDR2 SVGEGT, per germline. Trimming took 4 bases from V and 3 from J, leaving 12 bases between them. The DNA for the CDR3 is TGTGCCAGCAGTTTGACAGGACCTTACACCGGGGAGCTGTTTTTT. Protein: CASSLTGPYTGELFF.

This clone was recorded a few times. The chain links TRBV29-1 to TRBJ2-1; 10 bases match TRBD1. The CDR3 consists of 13 residues. Trimming removed 5 bases from V and 12 bases from J; junction bases left unmatched: 10. CDR1 and CDR2 from the germline V gene are SQVTM and ANQGSEA. The CDR3: CSVQTPGQGSQFF. The CDR3 DNA reads as TGCAGCGTTCAAACACCGGGACAGGGGTCGCAGTTCTTC.

The V and J genes are TRBV25-1 and TRBJ2-3, with TRBD1 matching 9 bases. Losses at the gene ends were 7 bases for V and 1 base for J; bases not matched to a gene: 9. CDR1 is MGHDK and CDR2 is SYGVNS in the germline V gene. The CDR3 loop spans 16 amino acids. Here the CDR3 DNA reads TGTGCCAGCATGGGGGACAGGGTAGGCGGCACAGATACGCAGTATTTT. Its protein is CASMGDRVGGTDTQYF.

This rearrangement joins TRBV6-2 or TRBV6-3 to TRBJ2-1; 8 positions agree with TRBD2. V trimming: 6 bases; J trimming: 6 bases; junction bases outside the gene matches: 7. This CDR3 is 14 amino acids long. Germline V lookup: CDR1 MNHEY, CDR2 SVGEGT. The DNA of the CDR3 is TGTGCCAGCAGCCCCATGCGGGGGGTCAATGAGCAGTTCTTC. Its translation: CASSPMRGVNEQFF.

The chain couples TRBV6-2 or TRBV6-3 to TRBJ2-4, with 8 bases lining up with TRBD1. Per the germline V gene, CDR1 is MNHEY and CDR2 is SVGEGT. CDR3 length: 17 amino acids. The junction had 13 bases not matched to a gene; V was cut back by 6 bases and J by 3 bases. CDR3 sequence reads: CASSPQGANMGKNIQYF. CDR3 DNA: TGTGCCAGCAGCCCTCAGGGGGCAAATATGGGCAAAAACATTCAGTACTTC.

This clone has just one count. The chain combines TRBV18 with TRBJ2-7, with D perhaps matching TRBD1 (5 bases). Germline CDR1 KGHSH, CDR2 LQKENI. V was shortened by 2 bases and J by 0 bases, with 8 bases between the two germline ends. The CDR3 runs to 14 residues. DNA for the CDR3: TGTGCCAGCTCACCAGTACAGGCCTCCTACGAGCAGTACTTC. The encoded protein is CASSPVQASYEQYF.

V gene TRBV5-1 combines with J gene TRBJ1-3; D uncertain. The CDR3 runs to 14 residues. Germline-derived CDR1 and CDR2 are SGHRS and YFSETQ. V was cut by 1 base and J by 4 bases, with 9 bases left in between. CDR3 DNA: TGCGCCAGCAGCTTGATGGAGGCCGGAAACACCATATATTTT. It translates to CASSLMEAGNTIYF.

The J gene is TRBJ2-7, the V gene TRBV7-8; TRBD1 is a possible D gene (5 bases). Germline CDR1 reads SGHVS; CDR2 reads FQNEAQ. CDR3 length equals 16 residues. V was trimmed by 4 bases and J by 2 bases, leaving 18 bases between them. The CDR3 coding sequence is TGTGCCAGCAGCTCCCCGGCTCTCCCCAGGGCCTACGAGCAGTACTTC. Amino acid sequence: CASSSPALPRAYEQYF.

The V and J genes are TRBV6-4 and TRBJ2-2; D is perhaps TRBD1 (5 bases). Germline CDR1 reads MRHNA; CDR2 reads SNTAGT. V lost 6 bases to trimming and J lost 2 bases, with 19 bases between them. The CDR3 loop spans 17 amino acids. The CDR3 DNA reads TGTGCCAGCAGAGCCAAGGGGCAGGGTGCCAACACCGGGGAGCTGTTTTTT. As protein: CASRAKGQGANTGELFF.

The rearrangement links TRBV7-8 to TRBJ1-1; the match to TRBD1 covers 8 bases. Per germline, CDR1 SGHVS and CDR2 FQNEAQ. After removal of 6 bases from V and 4 bases from J, the junction contained 4 bases not matched to a gene. The CDR3 extends over 13 amino acids. The DNA of the CDR3 is TGTGCCAGCAGGCGTACAGGGGGCACTGAAGCTTTCTTT. Residues: CASRRTGGTEAFF.

The V gene is TRBV27, the J gene TRBJ2-7; tentatively, D is TRBD2 (5 bases). The germline CDR1 and CDR2 sequences are MNHEY and SMNVEV (reference sequence). The V end lost 8 bases, the J end lost 5 bases, and 10 bases lay between the germline ends. This CDR3 spans 11 amino acids. This CDR3 reads CASSAGDEQYF. The CDR3 DNA is TGTGCCAGCTCTGCCGGGGACGAGCAGTACTTC.

The V gene is TRBV10-3, the J gene TRBJ2-5; D is possibly TRBD1 (5 bases). V dropped 3 bases and J dropped 2 bases, with 10 bases sitting between them. In germline, CDR1 is ENHRY, CDR2 SYGVKD. This CDR3 is 14 amino acids long. The CDR3, as DNA: TGTGCCATCAGTGAAACAGGCGGACAAGAGACCCAGTACTTC. It codes for CAISETGGQETQYF.

The J gene is TRBJ1-2, the V gene TRBV6-5; D unclear. This CDR3 comprises 13 residues. V was pared by 7 bases and J by 4 bases, with 13 bases between. Germline V gene sequence: CDR1 MNHEY, CDR2 SVGAGI. The CDR3 spells CASTASSGYGYTF. Here the CDR3 DNA reads TGTGCCAGCACCGCTAGCTCGGGCTATGGCTACACCTTC.

This chain links TRBV6-5 with TRBJ2-1, with D hard to call. The CDR3 has 15 amino acids. The ends were cut back, 6 bases at V and 0 bases at J, with 12 bases in the middle. Germline loops: CDR1 MNHEY, CDR2 SVGAGI. CDR3: CASSPEWSSYNEQFF. CDR3 DNA sequence: TGTGCCAGCAGCCCGGAATGGAGCTCCTACAATGAGCAGTTCTTC.

V gene TRBV7-8 combines with J gene TRBJ2-7, with a tentative D call TRBD2 (6 bases). Germline CDR1 and CDR2: SGHVS and FQNEAQ. The CDR3 is 19 residues long. V lost 1 base, J lost 5 bases, and 27 bases lay in between. CDR3 nucleotides: TGTGCCAGCAGCTTAGGATTTGTTGCTTCCTTTGGGGGGTCAAACGAGCAGTACTTC. Amino acid sequence: CASSLGFVASFGGSNEQYF.

The chain has TRBV27 and TRBJ2-1; TRBD2 matches at 11 bases. There are 15 residues in the CDR3. Germline assignment: CDR1 MNHEY and CDR2 SMNVEV (reference sequence). Trimming took 2 bases from V and 10 from J; bases not matched to a gene: 7. DNA of the CDR3: TGTGCCAGCAGTTTAGGTAGCGGGGGGGCTGGCGAGCAGTTCTTC. Protein product: CASSLGSGGAGEQFF.

Here the CDR3 reads CASSTRTGLTEAFF. The CDR3 DNA reads TGTGCCAGTAGTACGAGGACGGGACTCACTGAAGCTTTCTTT. The chain joins TRBV19 to TRBJ1-1; tentatively, D is TRBD1 (5 bases). The germline V gene encodes CDR1 LNHDA and CDR2 SQIVND (reference sequence). V shed 4 bases and J shed 4 bases, with 13 bases lying between them. The CDR3 length is 14 residues.

The chain employs TRBV5-1 and TRBJ2-5; D ambiguous. CDR1 is SGHRS and CDR2 is YFSETQ in the germline V gene. The CDR3 has 13 amino acids. Trimming removed 2 bases at V and 2 bases at J, with 7 bases between. Written as DNA, the CDR3 is TGCGCCAGCAGCTTAGGAGCTCAAGAGACCCAGTACTTC. This codes for CASSLGAQETQYF.

The chain has TRBV5-1 and TRBJ2-7; 7 bases are a match to TRBD2. V trimming: 7 bases; J trimming: 0 bases; junction bases outside the gene matches: 7. CDR3 length: 14 amino acids. Germline assignment: CDR1 SGHRS and CDR2 YFSETQ. The CDR3 loop is CASAAGPVSYEQYF. In DNA, the CDR3 is TGCGCCAGCGCAGCGGGGCCCGTCTCCTACGAGCAGTACTTC.